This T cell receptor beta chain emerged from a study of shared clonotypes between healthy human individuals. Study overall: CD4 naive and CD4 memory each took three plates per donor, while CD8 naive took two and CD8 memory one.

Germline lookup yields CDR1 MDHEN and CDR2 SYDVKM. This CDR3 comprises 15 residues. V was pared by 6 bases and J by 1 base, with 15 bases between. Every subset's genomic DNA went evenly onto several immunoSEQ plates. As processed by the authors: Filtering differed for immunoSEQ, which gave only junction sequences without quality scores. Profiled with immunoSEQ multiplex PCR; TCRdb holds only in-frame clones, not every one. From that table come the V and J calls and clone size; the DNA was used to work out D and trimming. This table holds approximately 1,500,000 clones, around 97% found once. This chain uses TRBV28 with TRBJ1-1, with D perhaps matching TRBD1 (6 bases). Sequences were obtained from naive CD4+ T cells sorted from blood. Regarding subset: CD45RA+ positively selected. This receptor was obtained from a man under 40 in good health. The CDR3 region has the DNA TGTGCCAGCAGCCTCGGGGGGCAGGGGAACACTGAAGCTTTCTTT. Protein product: CASSLGGQGNTEAFF.